This T cell receptor beta chain originates from a study of blood T cell repertoires in COVID-19 (dated by TCRdb to about 2020). With regard to the full study: Samples covering the acute and convalescent phases of COVID-19 were provided by collaborators in the United States, Italy and Spain. The material from the prospective study consisted of cDNA or gDNA derived from T cells, B-cell-depleted T cells, or PBMCs. The dataset comprised deeply sampled blood TCRbeta repertoires from subjects exposed to, actively infected with, or recovered from COVID-19. The repertoires were released in a freely available public database meant as a resource for research on the immune response to SARS-CoV-2. Samples were obtained from the ongoing ImmuneRACE study (first 160 participants) and from 1,254 subjects provided by 6 global collaborators. Sample metadata almost always included a de-identified subject ID, COVID-19 status, age in years and sex. Where HLA class I and class II types were available, the types were taken from metadata supplied by the sample provider, not from assay-based typing. Study-wide conclusions, independent of this receptor: How much clinical and demographic metadata was included differed by source and by participant, and the metadata was provided uncurated.

CDR1 and CDR2 (MDHEN, SYDVKM) derive from the germline V gene. The trim is 7 bases for V and 7 bases for J, with a gap of 13 bases between the germline ends. Taken from cysteine to phenylalanine, the CDR3 has 13 residues. The CDR3 DNA has 39 bases and is translated from base 1. The collaborating institutions used their own protocols to collect whole blood in K2EDTA tubes. Collaborator samples were shipped for TCRbeta analysis as frozen whole blood, isolated PBMCs, or DNA extracted from either sample type. The immunoSEQ Assay, a bias-controlled multiplex PCR, was used to amplify TCRbeta CDR3 regions from genomic DNA. As for the authors' bioinformatics: The number of nucleated cells in each sample was estimated by amplification of reference gene primers within the assay. Sequence reads were collapsed and filtered to measure the absolute abundance of every unique TCRbeta CDR3 rearrangement. For each sample, productive Simpson clonality was calculated as the square root of Simpson's diversity index across productive rearrangements. TCRdb took over this immuneACCESS table, retaining in-frame rearrangements with V and J assigned. Such tables are incomplete; in checked studies, under half of the missing clones stem from an unresolved V gene, and the remainder is unexplained. Clonal size and the V and J genes are those of that table, whereas D and trimming came from the DNA. This sample holds some 220,000 clones; roughly four fifths were observed only once. The ten top clones hold about 2.4% of the sample.

As concerns this clone: Its cognate antigen has yet to be identified. Per-nucleotide qualities are absent, and no much larger clonotype sits a single base away.

Sequencing was done on a sample of peripheral blood. In this chain, TRBV28 is recombined with TRBJ2-2; TRBD2 is a possible D gene, resting on 5 matching bases. The TCR originated in a woman aged 60-70 years with acute or convalescent COVID-19. CDR3 region: CASTRGYYGELFF. DNA sequence: TGTGCCAGCACCCGAGGGTACTACGGGGAGCTGTTTTTT.